These 11 T cell receptor beta chains were all obtained from the same sample, sequenced in a study of breast tumors, draining lymph nodes, adjacent tissues. Axillary draining lymph nodes of breast cancer patients supplied the node samples. TCRdb fed the multiplex PCR reads into MiXCR, producing one record per CDR3 protein. The profile shows tens of thousands of distinct CDR3 sequences, approximately 28% of them singletons. The specimen was axillary lymph node tissue. Every receptor here comes from a female donor with breast cancer. Some clones in this sample may be carry-over from other donors' samples.

In this sample, this clonotype turned up a few times. The V and J genes are TRBV30 and TRBJ2-1, with 7 nucleotides matching TRBD2. The CDR3 totals 16 residues. V was clipped by 3 bases and J by 7 bases; unmatched bases: 15. CDR1 is GTSNPN, CDR2 SVGIG, per germline (reference sequence). CDR3 coding DNA: TGTGCCTGGAGAATCGACCGGGCGGGCGGGAGAAATGAGCAGTTCTTC. Its protein product is CAWRIDRAGGRNEQFF.

This clonotype was seen only a few times. The CDR3: CASSPGGSGNLAKNIQYF. CDR3 nucleotides: TGTGCCAGCAGCCCCGGTGGTAGCGGCAATCTAGCCAAAAACATTCAGTACTTC. The chain combines TRBV11-2 with TRBJ2-4, with a weak D call TRBD2 (6 bases). Looked up from germline, CDR1 is SGHAT and CDR2 is FQNNGV. This CDR3 is built from 18 residues. V was pared by 5 bases and J by 0 bases, with 20 bases between.

This clonotype was picked up many times. The chain uses TRBV19 and TRBJ2-4; D is unclear. The germline CDR1 and CDR2 sequences are LNHDA and SQIVND (reference sequence). This CDR3 region has 16 residues. Deletions cut 3 bases from V and 15 bases from J, with 27 bases between. Written as DNA, the CDR3 is TGTGCCAGTAGTATGAGGAGTGACAAGTCCCGACCCATCGCGTACTTC. It translates to CASSMRSDKSRPIAYF.

This clonotype was seen repeatedly, ten times or more. The chain joins TRBV5-4 to TRBJ2-7; no firm D call. Trimming stripped 4 bases from V and 9 bases from J, with 20 bases between. Per the germline V gene, CDR1 is SGHNT and CDR2 is YYREEE (reference sequence). The CDR3 is made up of 14 amino acids. CDR3 loop: CASSPNQDGDGQYF. In DNA, the CDR3 is TGTGCCAGCAGCCCCAACCAAGACGGTGACGGGCAGTACTTC.

Remarks on this clonotype: This likely comes from a read error, as the CDR3 has no conserved phenylalanine or tryptophan at its end. V and J are TRBV9 and TRBJ2-7; tentatively, D is TRBD1 (6 bases). The CDR3 runs to 14 residues. The germline V gene has CDR1 SGDLS and CDR2 YYNGEE. The ends were cut back, 3 bases at V and 2 bases at J, with 12 bases in the middle. The CDR3 here is CASSARDNPYEQYL. CDR3 sequence (DNA): TGTGCCAGCAGCGCAAGGGACAACCCCTACGAGCAGTACCTC.

The sample holds many counts of this clonotype. The chain combines TRBV6-1 with TRBJ1-2, with D uncertain. The V gene lost 6 bases and the J gene lost 4 bases, with 6 bases spanning the gap. The CDR3 is made up of 11 amino acids. The germline V gene has CDR1 MNHNS and CDR2 SASEGT. The CDR3 sequence: CASSSSYGYTF. The DNA of the CDR3 is TGTGCCAGCAGCAGTTCCTATGGCTACACCTTC.

The rearrangement uses TRBV7-3 and TRBJ2-3, with D hard to call. The J call could be wrong; TRBJ1-5 is a better fit for the DNA end. CDR3 length: 15 residues. Looked up from germline, CDR1 is SGHTA and CDR2 is FQGTGA. The CDR3 loop reads CASSLGSGVADTQHF. The CDR3 DNA is TGTGCCAGCAGCTTGGGCTCAGGAGTAGCAGATACGCAGCATTTT.

This chain joins TRBV6-5 and TRBJ1-5, with D perhaps TRBD1 (6 bases). This CDR3 spans 14 amino acids. The germline V and J ends were trimmed by 6 bases and 5 bases, with 14 bases remaining between them. Germline V gene sequence: CDR1 MNHEY, CDR2 SVGAGI. CDR3 sequence (DNA): TGTGCCAGCAGCAAGGGGGGGGGAGATCAGCCCCAGCATTTT. This codes for CASSKGGGDQPQHF.

This clonotype is medium-sized within its sample. The chain has TRBV7-8 and TRBJ2-7; possible D gene TRBD2, 7 bases. The V and J ends lost 5 bases and 1 base respectively, with 15 bases between them. The CDR3 covers 15 residues. Germline values: CDR1 SGHVS, CDR2 FQNEAQ. The CDR3 nucleotides read TGTGCCAGCAGCCCTTTTGGGGGGGCATCCTACGAGCAGTACTTC. Encoded protein: CASSPFGGASYEQYF.

The rearrangement uses TRBV12-3 or TRBV12-4 and TRBJ2-3, with a weak D call TRBD2 (5 bases). This CDR3 spans 14 amino acids. Trimming pared 10 bases from V and 1 base from J, leaving 15 bases between. The DNA of the CDR3 is TGTGCCAACGCCTCCCCACTAGGCACAGATACGCAGTATTTT. Its translation is CANASPLGTDTQYF.

There are many counts of this clonotype. V usage is TRBV12-3 or TRBV12-4 and J usage is TRBJ2-4; TRBD2 matches 11 bases. Trimming at V came to 7 bases and at J to 0 bases, leaving 11 bases not matched to a gene. The CDR3 is 18 residues long. The CDR3 nucleotides are TGTGCCAGCACCCTTAGCGGGAGGGCCGGGGGAGCCAAAAACATTCAGTACTTC. Its translation: CASTLSGRAGGAKNIQYF.